The 32 T cell receptor beta chains listed next were all sequenced from one sample in a study of shared clonotypes between healthy human individuals. The table came from immunoSEQ multiplex PCR; TCRdb's copy has only in-frame clones and leaves some out. The sample shows about 1.1 million clones, about four fifths of them seen only once. The specimen sequenced was memory CD4+ T cells from PBMCs. Noted subset: CD45RA-negative fraction. Receptors were obtained from a man younger than 30 in good health. Some clones in this sample may be carry-over from other donors' samples.

V is TRBV6-1 and J is TRBJ2-7; TRBD2 agrees at 7 bases. With 4 bases clipped from V and 5 bases from J, the junction kept 14 bases outside the gene matches. Germline-derived CDR1 and CDR2 are MNHNS and SASEGT. The CDR3 runs 16 residues. The CDR3, as DNA: TGTGCCAGCAGTGCCCCTCCTAGCGGTGCTTTTCACGAGCAGTACTTC. It codes for CASSAPPSGAFHEQYF.

The gene calls are TRBV5-1 and TRBJ1-2; the D gene is possibly TRBD1 (6 bases). Germline CDR1 SGHRS, CDR2 YFSETQ. The CDR3 runs to 17 residues. V gave up 4 bases and J gave up 3 bases, with 22 bases separating them. CDR3 amino acids: CASSPTLRGRFDYGYTF. DNA of the CDR3: TGCGCCAGCAGCCCTACATTGAGGGGGAGGTTTGACTATGGCTACACCTTC.

The chain couples TRBV11-2 to TRBJ1-1; TRBD1 aligns across 7 bases. Germline V gene data show CDR1 as SGHAT and CDR2 as FQNNGV. V dropped 2 bases and J dropped 6; count of bases not matched to a gene: 12. The CDR3 runs to 16 residues. DNA of the CDR3: TGTGCCAGCAGCTTACTACGACAGGGAGGTAGGGCTGAAGCTTTCTTT. Protein: CASSLLRQGGRAEAFF.

This clone was observed once. The rearrangement joins TRBV5-1 to TRBJ2-4, with D possibly being TRBD1 (7 bases). Trimming took 4 bases from V and 9 from J, leaving 17 bases between them. CDR3 length equals 14 residues. Germline CDR1 and CDR2: SGHRS and YFSETQ. CDR3 sequence: CASSSTQQGGIQYF. The CDR3 DNA sequence: TGCGCCAGCAGCAGTACTCAGCAGGGGGGCATTCAGTACTTC.

This clone showed up many times. The chain recombines TRBV20-1 with TRBJ1-1, with TRBD1 as a possible D gene (5 bases). Trimming removed 3 bases from V and 11 bases from J, with 13 bases in between. Per the germline V gene, CDR1 is DFQATT and CDR2 is SNEGSKA (reference sequence). The CDR3 has 11 amino acids. The CDR3 reads CSARGVAWAFF. The CDR3 DNA reads TGCAGTGCTAGGGGGGTAGCATGGGCTTTCTTT.

The chain couples TRBV7-3 to TRBJ1-1; perhaps TRBD1 as D (6 bases). The germline V gene encodes CDR1 SGHTA and CDR2 FQGTGA. The CDR3 has 14 amino acids. The V and J ends lost 4 bases and 3 bases respectively, with 12 bases between them. CDR3 loop: CASSSITGYTEAFF. As DNA, the CDR3 is TGTGCCAGCAGCTCGATCACAGGGTACACTGAAGCTTTCTTT.

This chain joins TRBV27 and TRBJ2-1, with no clear D. V was cut by 6 bases and J by 13 bases, with 19 bases left in between. CDR1 and CDR2 (germline): MNHEY, SMNVEV (reference sequence). The CDR3 is made up of 13 amino acids. The CDR3 loop is CASSAVSRSQQFF. CDR3 bases: TGTGCCAGCAGCGCTGTCTCGCGGTCCCAACAGTTCTTC.

In the case of this clone: A read error is the likely source, as a far larger clone sits one nucleotide away. At the DNA level, this CDR3 is encoded by other sequences in the same sample as well. CDR3 sequence (DNA): TGTGCCAGCAGGAAAGGGCAGAAATATCAGCCCCAGCATTTT. Protein: CASRKGQKYQPQHF. The chain has TRBV6-5 and TRBJ1-5; D not certain. V was pared by 6 bases and J by 5 bases, with 14 bases between. The CDR3 sequence is 14 residues long. CDR1 and CDR2 (germline): MNHEY, SVGAGI.

The CDR3 DNA follows: TGTGCCAGCACCCCTCTGGGGTCCTACAATGAGCAGTTCTTC. This gives the protein CASTPLGSYNEQFF. The chain employs TRBV28 and TRBJ2-1; D call uncertain. Germline V CDR1 and CDR2: MDHEN, SYDVKM. The CDR3 contains 14 residues. V was shortened by 7 bases and J by 1 base, with 11 bases between the two germline ends.

In the case of this clone: Other DNA sequences in the same sample also yield this CDR3. The chain couples TRBV9 to TRBJ2-2; D uncertain. Deletions cut 0 bases from V and 4 bases from J, with 7 bases between. The CDR3 is made up of 14 amino acids. The germline V gene encodes CDR1 SGDLS and CDR2 YYNGEE. CDR3 amino acids: CASSVVGSTGELFF. DNA of the CDR3: TGTGCCAGCAGCGTAGTTGGGTCCACCGGGGAGCTGTTTTTT.

The V gene is TRBV29-1, the J gene TRBJ1-2, with 8 nucleotides matching TRBD1. This CDR3 has 17 amino acids. V lost 0 bases to trimming and J lost 3 bases; unmatched junction nucleotides: 12. Germline loops: CDR1 SQVTM, CDR2 ANQGSEA. This chain's CDR3 is CSVEDRGAGGRDYGYTF. CDR3 in DNA: TGCAGCGTTGAAGATCGGGGGGCAGGGGGCCGCGACTATGGCTACACCTTC.

The V and J genes are TRBV5-8 and TRBJ2-7; D ambiguous. V was shortened by 1 base and J by 1 base, with 6 bases between the two germline ends. This CDR3 spans 13 amino acids. CDR1 is SGHTS, CDR2 YDEGEE, per germline. Here the CDR3 reads CASSLLGSYEQYF. CDR3 coding DNA: TGTGCCAGCAGCTTGTTAGGATCCTACGAGCAGTACTTC.

The chain employs TRBV7-2 and TRBJ1-2, with 7 positions matching TRBD1. From germline, CDR1 is SGHTA and CDR2 FQGNSA. V shed 5 bases, J shed 8 bases, and the junction held 11 bases outside the gene matches. CDR3 length: 14 amino acids. Here the CDR3 reads CASSDQGVVQGYTF. The CDR3 nucleotides read TGTGCCAGCAGCGACCAGGGGGTAGTGCAAGGCTACACCTTC.

The chain is built from TRBV6-5 and TRBJ1-2; TRBD1 agrees at 7 bases. The CDR3 runs 14 residues. The V and J ends lost 10 bases and 1 base, in that order; junction bases with no gene match: 9. Germline lookup yields CDR1 MNHEY and CDR2 SVGAGI. CDR3 sequence: CATQGRGVNYGYTF. The DNA of the CDR3 is TGTGCCACACAGGGGAGGGGAGTTAACTATGGCTACACCTTC.

This clone was seen many times. The V gene is TRBV27, the J gene TRBJ1-1; D call uncertain. Trimming pared 8 bases from V and 4 bases from J, leaving 17 bases between. Germline assignment: CDR1 MNHEY and CDR2 SMNVEV (reference sequence). The CDR3 sequence is 14 residues long. The CDR3 loop is CASVQSWGGTEAFF. DNA for the CDR3: TGTGCCAGCGTTCAAAGCTGGGGAGGCACTGAAGCTTTCTTT.

This chain links TRBV2 with TRBJ1-2, with 10 bases identical to TRBD1. This CDR3 has 15 amino acids. In germline, CDR1 is SNHLY, CDR2 FYNNEI. With 5 bases clipped from V and 5 bases from J, the junction kept 8 bases outside the gene matches. CDR3 loop: CASSQDRGKGYGYTF. As DNA, the CDR3 is TGTGCCAGCAGTCAGGACAGGGGGAAGGGATATGGCTACACCTTC.

This sequence joins TRBV5-1 and TRBJ2-5; D call uncertain. Germline lookup yields CDR1 SGHRS and CDR2 YFSETQ. The length of the CDR3 is 18 residues. Trimming pared 2 bases from V and 1 base from J, leaving 21 bases between. CDR3 DNA sequence: TGCGCCAGCAGCTTTTCGAACATCGGACGGAATCCCCAAGAGACCCAGTACTTC. It codes for CASSFSNIGRNPQETQYF.

Points on this clone: Other DNA sequences of this sample code for an identical CDR3. The chain carries TRBV7-9 and TRBJ1-1, with TRBD1 identical over 9 bases. The CDR3 has 13 amino acids. V gave up 11 bases and J gave up 1 base; unmatched junction bases: 5. Germline CDR1 SEHNR, CDR2 FQNEAQ (reference sequence). The CDR3 is CASSDRGNTEAFF. In DNA, the CDR3 is TGTGCCTCCTCGGACAGGGGGAACACTGAAGCTTTCTTT.

The CDR3 DNA is TGCGCCAGCAGCTTGACCGGGACTAGGGGGGCTGGTGAGACCCAGTACTTC. Its translation is CASSLTGTRGAGETQYF. The chain has TRBV5-1 and TRBJ2-5; 8 bases agree with TRBD2. V shed 1 base, J shed 5 bases, and the junction held 13 bases outside the gene matches. The CDR3 has 17 amino acids. CDR1 is SGHRS and CDR2 is YFSETQ in the germline V gene.

This clone appeared a few times. This sequence joins TRBV30 and TRBJ1-2, with D unclear. Germline V gives CDR1 GTSNPN, CDR2 SVGIG (reference sequence). Trimming shortened V by 2 bases and J by 7 bases, and 14 bases separated the two germline ends. This CDR3 is built from 13 residues. The CDR3 here is CAWSFQVGLGYTF. The CDR3 coding sequence is TGTGCCTGGAGTTTCCAGGTTGGTCTTGGCTACACCTTC.

The rearrangement joins TRBV13 to TRBJ2-7; D tentatively fits TRBD1 or TRBD2 (6 bases each). V lost 5 bases and J 10 bases, leaving 12 bases between the germline ends. CDR3 size: 11 residues. Looked up from germline, CDR1 is PRHDT and CDR2 is FYEKMQ (reference sequence). The CDR3: CASSKGDSQYF. DNA for the CDR3: TGTGCCAGCAGCAAGGGGGACTCACAGTACTTC.

The table lists this clone with a count of one. The rearrangement uses TRBV19 and TRBJ2-2, with D perhaps TRBD1 (7 bases). CDR1 LNHDA and CDR2 SQIVND come from the germline V gene (reference sequence). This CDR3 has 17 amino acids. V gave up 7 bases and J gave up 3 bases, with 21 bases separating them. The CDR3 DNA reads TGTGCCAGTATGATTGGGGGACAGCGGGCGCACACCGGGGAGCTGTTTTTT. It is translated as CASMIGGQRAHTGELFF.

The genes are TRBV29-1 and TRBJ2-5, with D possibly called TRBD1 or TRBD2 (6 bases each). The J call may be faulty, since TRBJ2-7 better matches the DNA end. The CDR3 is 14 residues long. Looked up from germline, CDR1 is SQVTM and CDR2 is ANQGSEA. CDR3: CSVEGGAGADEQYF. DNA of the CDR3: TGCAGCGTTGAAGGCGGGGCAGGGGCCGACGAGCAGTACTTC.

A few counts support this clone. The chain is built from TRBV14 and TRBJ1-1; tentatively, D is TRBD1 (6 bases). Trimming stripped 4 bases from V and 2 bases from J, with 26 bases between. The CDR3 has 19 residues. Germline V gene lookup returns CDR1 SGHDN and CDR2 FVKESK. The CDR3 spells CASSLLSSWAGTQNTEAFF. CDR3 nucleotides: TGTGCCAGCAGCCTTCTAAGTTCTTGGGCCGGGACACAAAACACTGAAGCTTTCTTT.

CDR3 residues: CASSPGTGTEKLFF. The DNA of the CDR3 is TGCGCCAGCAGCCCCGGGACAGGGACTGAAAAACTGTTTTTT. J is TRBJ1-4 and V is TRBV5-1; TRBD1 aligns across 9 bases. J gave up 7 bases and V 4 bases, and 5 bases lay outside the gene matches. This CDR3 has 14 amino acids. The germline gives CDR1 SGHRS, CDR2 YFSETQ.

The chain links TRBV28 to TRBJ2-7; D possibly corresponds to TRBD2 (6 bases). Trimming took 5 bases from V and 0 from J, leaving 14 bases between them. The germline gives CDR1 MDHEN, CDR2 SYDVKM. The CDR3 loop spans 15 amino acids. The chain's CDR3 is CASSPSGQGSYEQYF. The CDR3 DNA reads as TGTGCCAGCAGTCCCAGCGGGCAAGGCTCCTACGAGCAGTACTTC.

The J gene is TRBJ1-2, the V gene TRBV5-4; D is possibly TRBD1 (5 bases). V lost 4 bases and J lost 7, with 14 bases in between. The V gene's germline CDR1 is SGHNT and CDR2 YYREEE (reference sequence). CDR3 length: 13 amino acids. CDR3 residues: CASSPGTFSGYTF. Written as DNA, the CDR3 is TGTGCCAGCAGCCCGGGGACGTTCAGTGGCTACACCTTC.

This clone occurred once. V is TRBV2 and J is TRBJ2-7; maybe TRBD1 (6 bases). Trimming cost V 6 bases and J 2 bases, with 14 bases left between them. The germline gives CDR1 SNHLY, CDR2 FYNNEI. The length of the CDR3 is 14 residues. CDR3 nucleotides: TGTGCCAGCAGGAAATCAGGGGCTCCCTACGAGCAGTACTTC. It encodes CASRKSGAPYEQYF. Supplemented by reference TRBV2 and TRBJ2-7, the full variable domain reads EPEVTQTPSHQVTQMGQEVILRCVPISNHLYFYWYRQILGQKVEFLVSFYNNEISEKSEIFDDQFSVERPDGSNFTLKIRSTKLEDSAMYFCASRKSGAPYEQYFGPGTRLTVT.

V gene TRBV7-9 combines with J gene TRBJ1-3; 7 bases line up with TRBD1. V trimming: 8 bases; J trimming: 0 bases; junction bases outside the gene matches: 10. This CDR3 comprises 16 residues. Germline CDR1 and CDR2: SEHNR and FQNEAQ (reference sequence). The CDR3 here is CASLTGASLSGNTIYF. CDR3 bases: TGTGCCAGCTTAACAGGGGCTAGCCTCTCTGGAAACACCATATATTTT.

This clone appeared once. The DNA for the CDR3 is TGTGCCAGCAGCGAATCACAGGGGGTTCACTACGAGCAGTACTTC. It translates to CASSESQGVHYEQYF. The gene calls are TRBV7-2 and TRBJ2-7; 8 nucleotides match TRBD1. Germline V gene sequence: CDR1 SGHTA, CDR2 FQGNSA. This CDR3 contains 15 residues. V shed 5 bases and J 3 bases; nucleotides not matched to a gene: 9.

CDR3 sequence (DNA): TGTGCCATGACGACTAGCGGCACAGATACGCAGTATTTT. Its translation is CAMTTSGTDTQYF. The V call is TRBV28, the J call TRBJ2-3; 8 nucleotides line up with TRBD2. Looked up from germline, CDR1 is MDHEN and CDR2 is SYDVKM. This CDR3 comprises 13 residues. J gave up 1 base and V 10 bases, and 4 bases lay outside the gene matches. Together with reference TRBV28 and TRBJ2-3, the CDR3 gives the full variable domain: DVKVTQSSRYLVKRTGEKVFLECVQDMDHENMFWYRQDPGLGLRLIYFSYDVKMKEKGDIPEGYSVSREKKERFSLILESASTNQTSMYLCAMTTSGTDTQYFGPGTRLTVL.

The rearrangement uses TRBV28 and TRBJ2-5; D is perhaps TRBD2 (6 bases). V lost 2 bases and J 0 bases, leaving 13 bases between the germline ends. There are 16 residues in the CDR3. Germline CDR1 reads MDHEN; CDR2 reads SYDVKM. CDR3 bases: TGTGCCAGCAGTTTAGGAGGGGTCGGGGACCAAGAGACCCAGTACTTC. Protein sequence: CASSLGGVGDQETQYF.